Below, 10 T cell receptor beta chains from the same sample are listed, as sequenced in a study of blood T cell repertoires in COVID-19. Repertoires were generated with immunoSEQ multiplex PCR, while TCRdb's copy carries only in-frame clones and drops some. The profile shows 160,000 or so clones, 65% to 85% of them singletons. The specimen was peripheral blood. These receptors were obtained from a man in his 60s with active or convalescent COVID-19.

The genes are TRBV4-2 and TRBJ1-2; 7 bases are shared with TRBD1. V lost 0 bases, J lost 5 bases, and 6 bases stayed unmatched. CDR1 and CDR2 from the germline V gene are LGHNA and YNFKEQ. The CDR3 is 15 residues long. This chain's CDR3 is CASSQDGDREYGYTF. CDR3 bases: TGTGCCAGCAGCCAAGATGGCGACAGGGAATATGGCTACACCTTC.

This chain joins TRBV19 and TRBJ1-2, with D perhaps TRBD1 (6 bases). This CDR3 contains 12 residues. CDR1 is LNHDA, CDR2 SQIVND, per germline (reference sequence). Trimming removed 4 bases at V and 5 bases at J, with 8 bases between. The CDR3 DNA sequence: TGTGCCAGTAGTAGGGACAAATATGGCTACACCTTC. Translation gives CASSRDKYGYTF.

The chain recombines TRBV28 with TRBJ1-6; a weak D match, TRBD1 (5 bases). This CDR3 is built from 17 residues. Trimming pared 5 bases from V and 0 bases from J, leaving 14 bases between. Germline V CDR1 and CDR2: MDHEN, SYDVKM. The CDR3 DNA is TGTGCCAGCAGTACACGGACCCAGGGCTCCTATAATTCACCCCTCCACTTT. It translates to CASSTRTQGSYNSPLHF.

V usage is TRBV29-1 and J usage is TRBJ2-7; D is possibly TRBD2 (5 bases). V dropped 4 bases and J dropped 0 bases, with 16 bases sitting between them. Germline V gives CDR1 SQVTM, CDR2 ANQGSEA. The length of the CDR3 is 15 residues. CDR3 sequence: CSVAWLGADSYEQYF. CDR3 DNA: TGCAGCGTTGCCTGGCTGGGAGCGGACTCCTACGAGCAGTACTTC.

The chain joins TRBV6-5 to TRBJ2-1; TRBD2 might be the D (5 bases). Trimming took off 6 bases at V and 3 bases at J, with 12 bases between the two ends. The CDR3 extends over 14 amino acids. The germline CDR1 and CDR2 sequences are MNHEY and SVGAGI. The chain's CDR3 is CASRFDYFYNEQFF. CDR3 DNA sequence: TGTGCCAGCAGGTTCGACTACTTCTACAATGAGCAGTTCTTC.

This clone was found once. The chain employs TRBV12-5 and TRBJ1-1; TRBD1 is a possible D gene (5 bases). The V and J ends lost 7 bases and 0 bases respectively, with 21 bases between them. This CDR3 has 17 residues. The germline CDR1 and CDR2 sequences are LGHNT and FRNRAP. The CDR3 DNA sequence: TGTGCTAGTGCCCCTCCGGGGGGGATAGGGATGAACACTGAAGCTTTCTTT. Translated, it gives CASAPPGGIGMNTEAFF.

The chain carries TRBV5-1 and TRBJ1-6; D possibly corresponds to TRBD1 (6 bases). Germline V gene sequence: CDR1 SGHRS, CDR2 YFSETQ. The CDR3 runs 15 residues. V lost 0 bases and J 8 bases, leaving 12 bases between the germline ends. CDR3 DNA sequence: TGCGCCAGCAGCTTGGACAGGGATGGTTATTCACCCCTCCACTTT. Translation: CASSLDRDGYSPLHF.

V gene TRBV7-9 combines with J gene TRBJ1-2, with 8 bases fitting TRBD1. CDR1 is SEHNR, CDR2 FQNEAQ, per germline (reference sequence). V was clipped by 4 bases and J by 2 bases; unmatched bases: 6. The CDR3 extends over 15 amino acids. This chain's CDR3 is CASSSGTGLNYGYTF. The CDR3 DNA sequence: TGTGCCAGCAGCTCCGGGACAGGCTTAAACTATGGCTACACCTTC.

This chain joins TRBV19 and TRBJ2-7; 9 nucleotides align to TRBD1. The CDR3 runs 15 residues. Germline CDR1 is LNHDA and CDR2 is SQIVND (reference sequence). Losses at the gene ends were 6 bases for V and 4 bases for J; bases not matched to a gene: 10. CDR3 sequence: CASSPLGTGKYEQYF. Written as DNA, the CDR3 is TGTGCCAGTAGCCCCCTCGGGACAGGGAAATACGAGCAGTACTTC.

The CDR3 sequence is CSVGRTGGEQYF. The CDR3, as DNA: TGCAGCGTTGGGAGGACAGGGGGCGAGCAGTACTTC. The genes are TRBV29-1 and TRBJ2-7; 10 bases line up with TRBD1. The CDR3 spans 12 residues. V shed 4 bases, J shed 6 bases, and the junction held 3 bases outside the gene matches. Germline assignment: CDR1 SQVTM and CDR2 ANQGSEA.